This TCR beta chain was documented in a study of cytomegalovirus exposure and HLA in healthy donors. 13 Jbeta primers and 60 Vbeta primers were used for the PCR. Only in-frame clones appear in the TCRdb table, and some are missing; sequencing was by immunoSEQ multiplex PCR. Recorded for this sample: some 75,000 clones. CDR3 size: 10 residues. Germline CDR1 reads DFQATT; CDR2 reads SNEGSKA (reference sequence). Trimming stripped 7 bases from V and 13 bases from J, with 16 bases between. Specimen: PBMCs. The receptor comes from a boy between 10 and 17 years old in good health and CMV-seronegative. This chain uses TRBV20-1 with TRBJ2-5; D uncertain. The CDR3 coding sequence is TGCAGTGATGGAACCTCACAGAGGTACTTC. This codes for CSDGTSQRYF.